This TCR beta chain derives from a study of CD8+ T cells in alopecia areata. Overall study: Treated patients swallowed 5 to 10 mg of oral tofacitinib twice daily. Tofacitinib administration persisted for 6 to 18 months, succeeded by 6 months off drug.

Peripheral blood, together with lesional scalp punch biopsies, was collected from alopecia areata patients. Sorted populations comprised CD4+ and CD8+ T cells obtained from PBMCs. The authors extracted RNA and reverse transcribed it into cDNA as the sequencing template. Repertoires were generated with immunoSEQ multiplex PCR, while TCRdb's copy carries only in-frame clones and drops some. The data show almost 250,000 clones, with under 80% seen just once and under 1.5% held by the top ten. Germline assignment: CDR1 SGHVS and CDR2 FNYEAQ. This CDR3 is built from 15 residues. V lost 4 bases, J lost 0 bases, and 9 bases lay in between.

The chain combines TRBV7-6 with TRBJ2-2; D remains ambiguous. The clonotype comes from a human donor with alopecia areata. The starting material was CD4+ T cells sorted from blood, obtained at week 0. The CDR3, as DNA: TGTGCCAGCAGCTCGGTCAGAGCGAACACCGGGGAGCTGTTTTTT. Translated, it gives CASSSVRANTGELFF.